The next 30 T cell receptor beta chains were all read from a single sample in a study of molecular identifiers for immune sequencing clone quantification. From the PCR reads, TCRdb called clonotypes with MiXCR, one entry per CDR3 protein. The sample consists of about 640,000 distinct CDR3 sequences, about 20% of them appearing once. Material: naive CD8+ T cells from blood, with Jurkat cell RNA spiked in. Indicated subset: FACS-sorted CD8+CD4-CCR7+CD45RA+ naive T cells. These receptors came from a human donor in good health. Some libraries in this study had Jurkat cell RNA spiked in.

This clonotype was seen many times. The V and J genes are TRBV5-1 and TRBJ2-5; no reliable D call. CDR1 is SGHRS and CDR2 is YFSETQ in the germline V gene. CDR3 length equals 14 residues. V dropped 4 bases and J dropped 0 bases, with 10 bases sitting between them. The DNA of the CDR3 is TGCGCCAGCAGCCCCGACAATCACCAAGAGACCCAGTACTTC. Residues: CASSPDNHQETQYF.

The CDR3 protein is CASSQDSTSYEQYF. In nucleotides, the CDR3 is TGCGCCAGCAGCCAAGATAGCACCTCCTACGAGCAGTACTTC. The V call is TRBV4-3, the J call TRBJ2-7; no clear D gene. This CDR3 has 14 amino acids. The germline V and J ends were trimmed by 0 bases and 0 bases, with 6 bases remaining between them. CDR1 LGHNA and CDR2 YSLEER come from the germline V gene.

On this clonotype: Just one base apart from a much larger clone, this may be a read error. The chain carries TRBV6-6 and TRBJ2-3; 8 nucleotides agree with TRBD1. Trimming removed 7 bases from V and 3 bases from J; junction bases left unmatched: 9. The CDR3 runs 15 residues. Germline V gene data show CDR1 as MNHNY and CDR2 as SVGAGI (reference sequence). This CDR3 reads CASNPRTGKTDTQYF. The CDR3, as DNA: TGTGCCAGCAACCCCAGGACAGGGAAGACAGATACGCAGTATTTT.

The chain recombines TRBV9 with TRBJ2-7; the match to TRBD1 covers 8 bases. Germline lookup yields CDR1 SGDLS and CDR2 YYNGEE. The CDR3 length is 16 residues. The ends lost 0 bases at V and 4 bases at J; junction bases unmatched: 9. As DNA, the CDR3 is TGTGCCAGCAGCGTAGGTTTGACAGGGGCTTTGTACGAGCAGTACTTC. Its protein product is CASSVGLTGALYEQYF.

This clonotype was recorded at least ten times. The V and J genes are TRBV25-1 and TRBJ1-6; D gene uncertain. The germline V and J ends were trimmed by 3 bases and 7 bases, with 10 bases remaining between them. The CDR3 contains 14 residues. Germline V CDR1 and CDR2: MGHDK, SYGVNS. The CDR3 reads CASSDPGINSPLHF. The CDR3 DNA is TGTGCCAGCAGTGACCCCGGGATCAATTCACCCCTCCACTTT. Filled out from reference TRBV25-1 and TRBJ1-6, the complete variable domain reads EADIYQTPRYLVIGTGKKITLECSQTMGHDKMYWYQQDPGMELHLIHYSYGVNSTEKGDLSSESTVSRIRTEHFPLTLESARPSHTSQYLCASSDPGINSPLHFGNGTRLTVT.

Concerning this clonotype: A much larger clone differs from this one at a single base, so this may be a read error. This chain uses TRBV20-1 with TRBJ1-2; D unresolved. The CDR3 is made up of 11 amino acids. The V and J ends lost 6 bases and 6 bases respectively, with 11 bases between them. Germline CDR1 reads DFQATT; CDR2 reads SNEGSKA (reference sequence). The CDR3 coding sequence is TGCAGTGCCACCCGGTCGGATGGCTACACCTTC. Translating gives CSATRSDGYTF.

The rearrangement links TRBV9 to TRBJ2-2, with 7 nucleotides matching TRBD1. J was trimmed by 5 bases and V by 2 bases; bases with no gene match: 12. The CDR3 is 17 residues long. The germline CDR1 and CDR2 sequences are SGDLS and YYNGEE. The CDR3 reads CASSVPRDRGSTGELFF. In DNA, the CDR3 is TGTGCCAGCAGCGTCCCAAGGGACAGAGGGTCTACCGGGGAGCTGTTTTTT.

In its sample, this clonotype was seen many times. The J gene is TRBJ2-3, the V gene TRBV4-3, with TRBD1 as a possible D gene (5 bases). CDR1 and CDR2 (germline): LGHNA, YSLEER. Trimming pared 0 bases from V and 1 base from J, leaving 8 bases between. CDR3 length equals 15 residues. The CDR3 DNA follows: TGCGCCAGCAGCCAAGACAGGGAAGGCACAGATACGCAGTATTTT. The encoded protein is CASSQDREGTDTQYF.

This clonotype was counted at least ten times. The chain links TRBV4-1 to TRBJ1-5; maybe TRBD1 (5 bases). V dropped 0 bases and J dropped 6 bases, with 9 bases sitting between them. Germline values: CDR1 MGHRA, CDR2 YSYEKL. The CDR3 loop spans 14 amino acids. CDR3 region: CASSQDMGLQPQHF. Here the CDR3 DNA reads TGCGCCAGCAGCCAAGATATGGGGCTTCAGCCCCAGCATTTT.

This rearrangement joins TRBV12-3 or TRBV12-4 to TRBJ2-1, with D possibly being TRBD1 or TRBD2 (5 bases each). The CDR3 loop spans 13 amino acids. Deletions cut 8 bases from V and 8 bases from J, with 16 bases between. The CDR3 sequence: CASWEQGGDEQFF. In DNA form, the CDR3 reads TGTGCCAGCTGGGAGCAGGGCGGCGATGAGCAGTTCTTC.

In its sample, this clonotype was seen a few times. V usage is TRBV2 and J usage is TRBJ1-1, with 10 bases fitting TRBD1. Germline CDR1 SNHLY, CDR2 FYNNEI. The V and J ends lost 7 bases and 4 bases, in that order; junction bases with no gene match: 12. The CDR3 spans 16 residues. CDR3 in amino acids: CASTPRDRGWGTEAFF. CDR3 coding DNA: TGTGCCAGCACCCCCCGGGACAGGGGTTGGGGCACTGAAGCTTTCTTT.

This clonotype has ten or more counts. The rearrangement joins TRBV6-2 or TRBV6-3 to TRBJ2-2, with D possibly matching TRBD2 (6 bases). The CDR3 spans 14 residues. Germline loops: CDR1 MNHEY, CDR2 SVGEGT. The V gene lost 9 bases and the J gene lost 2 bases, with 13 bases spanning the gap. CDR3 loop: CASIGGSNTGELFF. The CDR3 DNA is TGTGCCAGTATCGGAGGGAGTAACACCGGGGAGCTGTTTTTT.

Ten or more counts support this clonotype. V usage is TRBV20-1 and J usage is TRBJ2-7; TRBD1 aligns across 9 bases. CDR1 and CDR2 from the germline V gene are DFQATT and SNEGSKA (reference sequence). V lost 1 base and J lost 3; bases outside the gene matches: 7. The CDR3 is 15 amino acids. CDR3 bases: TGCAGTGCTAGAGTTCAGGACAGGGGCTACTACGAGCAGTACTTC. This translates into CSARVQDRGYYEQYF.

Points on this clonotype: This likely reflects a read error, since a far larger clone is one base away. This chain uses TRBV27 with TRBJ1-1, with no clear D. Germline values: CDR1 MNHEY, CDR2 SMNVEV (reference sequence). The CDR3 totals 13 residues. The ends were cut back, 2 bases at V and 6 bases at J, with 10 bases in the middle. The CDR3 DNA is TGTGCCAGCAGTTTACTCGGCGACGCTGAAGCTTTCTTT. Protein: CASSLLGDAEAFF.

With respect to this clonotype: Lacking the conserved final phenylalanine or tryptophan, this CDR3 likely reflects a read error. No DNA is shown, since the ends of the CDR3 on it are uncertain; the CDR3 is the one TCRdb lists. The chain employs TRBV29-1 and TRBJ2-5. Ends included, the CDR3 has 12 residues. Germline CDR1 and CDR2: SQVTM and ANQGSEA. The CDR3 loop is CSVWKGQETQCL.

This clonotype was recorded many times. The chain carries TRBV7-2 and TRBJ1-6; D might be TRBD1 (6 bases). Germline V lookup: CDR1 SGHTA, CDR2 FQGNSA. Between the trimmed V and J ends, which lost 1 base and 8 bases, there was a span of 15 bases. The CDR3 spans 16 residues. Written as DNA, the CDR3 is TGTGCCAGCAGCTTAGTTTCTGGGGGGCAAGATTCACCCCTCCACTTT. Translating it yields CASSLVSGGQDSPLHF.

This clonotype appeared a single time. This chain links TRBV11-2 with TRBJ2-3; 10 bases align to TRBD2. V gave up 0 bases and J gave up 3 bases; unmatched junction bases: 6. The CDR3 consists of 17 residues. CDR1 and CDR2 (germline): SGHAT, FQNNGV. The CDR3 loop is CASSLESSGSVTDTQYF. CDR3 nucleotide sequence: TGTGCCAGCAGCTTAGAGTCTAGCGGGAGTGTTACAGATACGCAGTATTTT.

At least ten counts were recorded for this clonotype. V usage is TRBV5-4 and J usage is TRBJ2-5; D gene ambiguous. This CDR3 has 14 amino acids. V dropped 1 base and J dropped 1 base, with 8 bases sitting between them. Germline CDR1 is SGHNT and CDR2 is YYREEE (reference sequence). The DNA of the CDR3 is TGTGCCAGCAGCTTGAGGTCTTCCCAAGAGACCCAGTACTTC. It translates to CASSLRSSQETQYF.

This clonotype appeared a few times. A much larger clonotype is one base distant, so this may be a read error. CDR3 coding DNA: TGTGCCAGCAGTCCCCCGGGGGAATCGAATCAGCCCCAGCATTTT. Protein: CASSPPGESNQPQHF. V is TRBV12-3 or TRBV12-4 and J is TRBJ1-5; D perhaps matches TRBD1 (5 bases). The CDR3 contains 15 residues. V gave up 5 bases and J gave up 4 bases, with 15 bases separating them.

This clonotype was counted a few times. The rearrangement uses TRBV7-9 and TRBJ1-6; D is uncertain. The V gene lost 5 bases and the J gene lost 5 bases, with 10 bases spanning the gap. The CDR3 runs 14 residues. CDR1 and CDR2 (germline): SEHNR, FQNEAQ (reference sequence). The CDR3 DNA reads TGTGCCAGCAGCCGGACGTCCGATAATTCACCCCTCCACTTT. Translating it yields CASSRTSDNSPLHF.

This clonotype appeared many times. The genes are TRBV7-6 and TRBJ2-7; D possibly corresponds to TRBD2 (5 bases). From germline, CDR1 is SGHVS and CDR2 FNYEAQ. This CDR3 comprises 15 residues. Trimming pared 1 base from V and 3 bases from J, leaving 13 bases between. Here the CDR3 reads CASSLERSVGYEQYF. The CDR3 region has the DNA TGTGCCAGCAGCTTAGAGCGGTCTGTCGGCTACGAGCAGTACTTC.

Concerning this clonotype itself: A read error is possible here, since a much larger clone lies one base away. The V and J genes are TRBV12-3 or TRBV12-4 and TRBJ1-2; 7 bases fit TRBD1. The CDR3 length is 16 residues. V lost 2 bases, J lost 4 bases, and 10 bases stayed unmatched. CDR3 DNA: TGTGCCAGCAGTTTATTTGGGGCAGGGGGACGCTATGGCTACACCTTC. It is translated as CASSLFGAGGRYGYTF.

At least ten counts were recorded for this clonotype. The chain joins TRBV27 to TRBJ2-7, with 8 bases identical to TRBD1. The CDR3 has 15 residues. V was pared by 5 bases and J by 7 bases, with 13 bases of the junction left unmatched. Germline V gene lookup returns CDR1 MNHEY and CDR2 SMNVEV (reference sequence). The CDR3 DNA sequence: TGTGCCAGCAGTCCCCCGGACAGGGAGTTCGGTGAGCAGTACTTC. Protein sequence: CASSPPDREFGEQYF.

This clonotype was seen at least ten times. The chain has TRBV3-1 and TRBJ2-1, with 10 positions matching TRBD2. Germline V gives CDR1 LGHDT, CDR2 YNNKEL (reference sequence). This CDR3 comprises 16 residues. V dropped 3 bases and J dropped 8; count of bases not matched to a gene: 10. CDR3 coding DNA: TGTGCCAGCAGCCACGAACCCGGGACTAGCGTATATGAGCAGTTCTTC. It encodes CASSHEPGTSVYEQFF.

In its sample, this clonotype was seen many times. DNA for the CDR3: TGTGCCAGCAGTTCGACAGGGAGGTTGAATCAGCCCCAGCATTTT. It codes for CASSSTGRLNQPQHF. The chain employs TRBV6-2 or TRBV6-3 and TRBJ1-5; TRBD1 matches at 7 bases. Germline CDR1 MNHEY, CDR2 SVGEGT. The V segment lost 4 bases and the J segment 4 bases; nucleotides outside the gene matches: 7. The CDR3 runs 15 residues.

This clonotype was seen ten or more times. The rearrangement joins TRBV12-3 or TRBV12-4 to TRBJ2-3; TRBD2 matches at 8 bases. CDR3 length: 15 amino acids. Unmatched junction bases numbered 12, after V lost 7 bases and J lost 6 bases. The CDR3 nucleotides read TGTGCCAGCACCCAAGATAGCGGGGTTTATGATACGCAGTATTTT. Translation gives CASTQDSGVYDTQYF.

This clonotype has at least ten counts. The V call is TRBV28, the J call TRBJ2-7, with 8 nucleotides matching TRBD1. The CDR3 is 15 residues long. Unmatched junction bases numbered 6, after V lost 5 bases and J lost 0 bases. Per the germline V gene, CDR1 is MDHEN and CDR2 is SYDVKM. This CDR3 reads CASSPVGQGSYEQYF. The CDR3 DNA is TGTGCCAGCAGTCCCGTAGGACAGGGCTCCTACGAGCAGTACTTC.

This clonotype was observed a few times. This chain uses TRBV9 with TRBJ2-5; no reliable D call. The V and J ends lost 4 bases and 0 bases respectively, with 13 bases between them. The germline gives CDR1 SGDLS, CDR2 YYNGEE. The CDR3 consists of 15 residues. This chain's CDR3 is CASSSNLEYQETQYF. Written as DNA, the CDR3 is TGTGCCAGCAGCTCCAACCTGGAGTACCAAGAGACCCAGTACTTC.

This clonotype has a count of ten or more. The gene calls are TRBV6-5 and TRBJ2-3; D perhaps matches TRBD2 (6 bases). The germline gives CDR1 MNHEY, CDR2 SVGAGI. This CDR3 has 17 residues. V lost 5 bases to trimming and J lost 6 bases, with 24 bases between them. The chain's CDR3 is CASSHGPRGTIRDTQYF. The CDR3 nucleotides are TGTGCCAGCAGTCACGGGCCGCGGGGAACGATCCGGGATACGCAGTATTTT.

Note on this clonotype: A read error may be the cause here, since a much bigger clone is one base away. The CDR3 end shows no conserved phenylalanine or tryptophan, and so a read error is likely. This chain links TRBV9 with TRBJ2-1, with a possible D match to TRBD2 (5 bases). Germline loops: CDR1 SGDLS, CDR2 YYNGEE. V shed 7 bases and J shed 0 bases, with 14 bases lying between them. The CDR3 runs to 15 residues. The chain's CDR3 is CASALVANSYNEQFS. The CDR3, as DNA: TGTGCCAGCGCCCTTGTAGCGAACTCCTACAATGAGCAGTTCTCC.